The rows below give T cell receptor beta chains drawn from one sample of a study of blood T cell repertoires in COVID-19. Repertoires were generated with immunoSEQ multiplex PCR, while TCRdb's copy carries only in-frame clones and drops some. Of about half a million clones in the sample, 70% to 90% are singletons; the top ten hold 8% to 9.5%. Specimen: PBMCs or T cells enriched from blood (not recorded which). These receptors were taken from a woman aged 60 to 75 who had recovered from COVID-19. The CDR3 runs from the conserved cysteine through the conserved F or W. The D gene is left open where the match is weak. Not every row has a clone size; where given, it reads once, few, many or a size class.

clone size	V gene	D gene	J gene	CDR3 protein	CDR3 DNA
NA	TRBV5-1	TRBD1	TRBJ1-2	CASSKLLGTGSYGYTF	TGCGCCAGCAGCAAGTTACTTGGGACAGGGAGCTATGGCTACACCTTC
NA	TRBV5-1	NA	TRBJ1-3	CASSLQGLNSGNTIYF	TGCGCCAGCAGCTTACAAGGACTCAACTCTGGAAACACCATATATTTT
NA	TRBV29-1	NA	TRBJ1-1	CSVSGGTEAFF	TGCAGCGTTTCAGGAGGAACTGAAGCTTTCTTT
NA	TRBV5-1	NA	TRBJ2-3	CASSFASGVSTDTQYF	TGCGCCAGCAGCTTCGCGAGCGGAGTAAGCACAGATACGCAGTATTTT
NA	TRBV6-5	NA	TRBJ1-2	CASTPLGGADYGYTF	TGTGCCAGCACCCCCCTAGGGGGGGCGGACTATGGCTACACCTTC
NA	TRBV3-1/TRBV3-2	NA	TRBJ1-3	CASSQAAANTIYF	TGTGCCAGCAGCCAAGCTGCGGCGAACACCATATATTTT
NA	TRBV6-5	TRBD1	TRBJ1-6	CASSYFRTGVGSPLHF	TGTGCCAGCAGTTACTTCCGGACAGGGGTAGGATCACCCCTCCACTTT
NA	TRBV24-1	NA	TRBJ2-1	CATSPEGRSSYNEQFF	TGTGCCACGTCGCCTGAGGGCCGGAGCTCCTACAATGAGCAGTTCTTC
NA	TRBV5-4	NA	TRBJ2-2	CASSPDSSNTGELFF	TGTGCCAGCAGCCCGGACAGTTCGAACACCGGGGAGCTGTTTTTT
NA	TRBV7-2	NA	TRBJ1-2	CASSVGGSGNYGYTF	TGTGCCAGCAGCGTAGGCGGCAGCGGGAACTATGGCTACACCTTC
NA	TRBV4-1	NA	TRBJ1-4	CASSQALTGRRATNEKLFF	TGCGCCAGCAGCCAAGCCCTGACAGGTCGGAGAGCAACTAATGAAAAACTGTTTTTT
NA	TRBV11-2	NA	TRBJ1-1	CASSFSGLGTEAFF	TGTGCCAGCAGCTTTTCAGGGTTGGGCACTGAAGCTTTCTTT
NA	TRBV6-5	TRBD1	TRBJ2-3	CATYRTGRPDTQYF	TGTGCCACCTACCGGACAGGGCGGCCAGATACGCAGTATTTT
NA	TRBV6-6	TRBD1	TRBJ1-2	CASSYADRPYGYTF	TGTGCCAGCAGTTACGCGGACAGGCCATATGGCTACACCTTC
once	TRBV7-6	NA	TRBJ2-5	CASSLAPARGETQYF	TGTGCCAGCAGCTTAGCGCCGGCTAGAGGGGAGACCCAGTACTTC
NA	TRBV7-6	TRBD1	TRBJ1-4	CASSRLAGTGVGNEKLFF	TGTGCCAGCAGCCGTTTAGCCGGGACAGGGGTGGGGAATGAAAAACTGTTTTTT
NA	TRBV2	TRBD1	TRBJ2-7	CASSESGQVYEQYF	TGTGCCAGCAGTGAGTCAGGACAGGTCTACGAGCAGTACTTC
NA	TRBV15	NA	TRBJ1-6	CATSNLQDSYSPLHF	TGTGCCACCAGCAACCTCCAAGACAGTTATTCACCCCTCCACTTT
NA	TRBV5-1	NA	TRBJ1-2	CASSLGSEANYGYTF	TGCGCCAGCAGCTTGGGAAGCGAAGCTAACTATGGCTACACCTTC
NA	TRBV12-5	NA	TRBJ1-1	CASGTTGEGTEAFF	TGTGCTAGTGGTACGACGGGAGAAGGCACTGAAGCTTTCTTT
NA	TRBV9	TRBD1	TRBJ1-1	CASSPPGTGNTEAFF	TGTGCCAGCAGCCCGCCCGGGACAGGGAACACTGAAGCTTTCTTT
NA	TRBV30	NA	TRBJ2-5	CAWSGSPSETQYF	TGTGCCTGGAGTGGATCGCCCAGTGAGACCCAGTACTTC
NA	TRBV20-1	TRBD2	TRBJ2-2	CSASLRDYRDTGELFF	TGCAGTGCTAGTTTGCGGGACTATCGGGACACCGGGGAGCTGTTTTTT
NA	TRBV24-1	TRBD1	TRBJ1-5	CATRDPGQVTGNQPQHF	TGTGCCACCAGGGACCCGGGACAGGTGACGGGCAATCAGCCCCAGCATTTT
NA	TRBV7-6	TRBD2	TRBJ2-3	CASSLGRGGIKNTQYF	TGTGCCAGCAGCTTAGGTCGGGGGGGGATCAAAAATACGCAGTATTTT
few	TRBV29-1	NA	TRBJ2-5	CSVEWWTSPPGTQYF	TGCAGCGTTGAATGGTGGACTTCTCCCCCGGGGACCCAGTACTTC
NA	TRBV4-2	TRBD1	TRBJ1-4	CASSQDQGTGGPKLFF	TGTGCCAGCAGCCAAGATCAAGGGACAGGGGGCCCAAAACTGTTTTTT
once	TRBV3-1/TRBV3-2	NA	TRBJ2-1	CASRDVSQGWNEQFF	TGTGCCAGCCGTGATGTGAGTCAGGGCTGGAATGAGCAGTTCTTC
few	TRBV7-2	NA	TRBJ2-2	CASSLPGTPNTGELFF	TGTGCCAGCAGCTTACCGGGAACCCCGAACACCGGGGAGCTGTTTTTT
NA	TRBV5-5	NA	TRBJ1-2	CASSLAGISGYTF	TGTGCCAGCAGCTTGGCGGGAATTAGTGGCTACACCTTC
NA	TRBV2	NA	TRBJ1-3	CASKKSSGNTIYF	TGTGCCAGTAAGAAGAGCTCTGGAAACACCATATATTTT
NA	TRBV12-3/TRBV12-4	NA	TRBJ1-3	CASTMSSGNTIYF	TGTGCCAGCACTATGAGCTCTGGAAACACCATATATTTT
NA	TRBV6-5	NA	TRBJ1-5	CASATFGAGQPQHF	TGTGCCAGCGCCACCTTTGGGGCGGGACAGCCCCAGCATTTT
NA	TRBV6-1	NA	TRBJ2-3	CASSEETQAPDTQYF	TGTGCCAGCAGTGAAGAGACCCAGGCGCCAGATACGCAGTATTTT
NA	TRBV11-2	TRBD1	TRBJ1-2	CASSPTQGANYGYTF	TGTGCCAGCAGCCCCACACAGGGGGCGAACTATGGCTACACCTTC
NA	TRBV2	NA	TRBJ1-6	CASTEQGMNSPLHF	TGTGCCAGCACCGAACAGGGTATGAATTCACCCCTCCACTTT
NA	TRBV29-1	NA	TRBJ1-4	CSVDPGTNEKLFF	TGCAGCGTTGATCCGGGGACTAATGAAAAACTGTTTTTT
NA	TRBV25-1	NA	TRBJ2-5	CASSPVGETQYF	TGTGCCAGCAGCCCGGTCGGAGAGACCCAGTACTTC
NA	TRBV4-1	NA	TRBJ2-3	CASSQDQAITDTQYF	TGCGCCAGCAGCCAAGACCAGGCCATCACAGATACGCAGTATTTT
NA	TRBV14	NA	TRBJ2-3	CASSYRANTDTQYF	TGTGCCAGCAGCTACAGGGCTAACACAGATACGCAGTATTTT
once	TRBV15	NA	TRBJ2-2	CATSRGGNTGELFF	TGTGCCACCAGCAGGGGGGGTAACACCGGGGAGCTGTTTTTT
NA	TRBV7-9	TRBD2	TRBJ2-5	CASAPSGGRETQYF	TGTGCCAGCGCTCCTAGCGGGGGGCGGGAGACCCAGTACTTC
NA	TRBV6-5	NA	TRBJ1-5	CASSRSQGINQPQHF	TGTGCCAGCAGCCGTTCGCAGGGGATCAATCAGCCCCAGCATTTT
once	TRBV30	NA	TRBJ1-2	CAWSSHGGKSGYTF	TGTGCCTGGAGTTCCCACGGAGGAAAGAGTGGCTACACCTTC
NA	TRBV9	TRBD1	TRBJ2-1	CASTRDSSNEQFF	TGTGCCAGCACCAGGGACAGTAGTAATGAGCAGTTCTTC
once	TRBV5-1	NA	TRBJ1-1	CASSSQKERNTEAFF	TGCGCCAGCAGCTCCCAAAAAGAGAGGAACACTGAAGCTTTCTTT
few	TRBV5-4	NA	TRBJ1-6	CASSSRTVGKGSPLHF	TGTGCCAGCAGCTCACGGACAGTCGGGAAGGGGTCACCCCTCCACTTT
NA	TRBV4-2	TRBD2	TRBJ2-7	CASSPLGLVSGGRERYF	TGTGCCAGCAGCCCCCTCGGCCTGGTGAGCGGGGGCCGGGAGCGGTACTTC
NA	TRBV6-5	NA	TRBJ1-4	CASRGAATNEKLFF	TGTGCCAGCAGAGGGGCCGCAACTAATGAAAAACTGTTTTTT
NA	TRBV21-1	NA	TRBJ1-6	CASSKLDRVFTLHF	TGTGCCAGCAGCAAATTAGACAGGGTTTTTACCCTCCACTTT